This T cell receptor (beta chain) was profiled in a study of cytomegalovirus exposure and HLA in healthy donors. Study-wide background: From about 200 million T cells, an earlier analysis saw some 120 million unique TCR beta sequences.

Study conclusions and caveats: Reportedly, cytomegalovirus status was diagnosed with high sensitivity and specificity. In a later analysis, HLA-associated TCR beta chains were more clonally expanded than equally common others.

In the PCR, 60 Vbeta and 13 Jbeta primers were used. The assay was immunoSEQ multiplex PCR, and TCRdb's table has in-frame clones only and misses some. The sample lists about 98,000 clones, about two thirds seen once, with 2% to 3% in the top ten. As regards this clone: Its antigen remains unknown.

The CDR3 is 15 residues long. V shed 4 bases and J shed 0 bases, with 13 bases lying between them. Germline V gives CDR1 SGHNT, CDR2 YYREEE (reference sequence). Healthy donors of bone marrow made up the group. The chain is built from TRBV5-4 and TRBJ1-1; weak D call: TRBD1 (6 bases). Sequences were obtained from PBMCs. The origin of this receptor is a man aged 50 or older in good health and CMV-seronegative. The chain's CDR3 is CASSTGQSMNTEAFF. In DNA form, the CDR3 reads TGTGCCAGCAGCACCGGACAGTCTATGAACACTGAAGCTTTCTTT.